This T cell receptor beta chain was sequenced for a study of neoadjuvant anti-PD-1 for oral cavity cancer. Six replicates per PBMC sample, mostly from 480 ng of genomic DNA. Generated by immunoSEQ multiplex PCR, the TCRdb table keeps only in-frame clones and is missing some. The sample carries approximately 72,000 clones, 80% to 90% recorded once. Regarding the study as a whole: Higher pretreatment Treg/Th17 ratios tracked higher pretreatment blood clonality. TCR analyses covered only a few patients per response group.

These oral cavity squamous cell carcinomas were HPV-negative and locally advanced. Notes on this clone: The antigen remains unidentified.

The CDR3 consists of 16 residues. V dropped 4 bases and J dropped 5; count of bases not matched to a gene: 13. Germline V CDR1 and CDR2: GTSNPN, SVGIG (reference sequence). This TCR was sampled from a person between 40 and 85 years old with oral cavity squamous cell carcinoma. The material was PBMCs, obtained before nivolumab (anti-PD-1) treatment. This sequence joins TRBV30 and TRBJ1-1; 10 bases match TRBD1. CDR3 region: CAWKPQIRDRGTEAFF. As DNA, the CDR3 is TGTGCCTGGAAACCCCAAATCCGGGACAGGGGAACTGAAGCTTTCTTT.